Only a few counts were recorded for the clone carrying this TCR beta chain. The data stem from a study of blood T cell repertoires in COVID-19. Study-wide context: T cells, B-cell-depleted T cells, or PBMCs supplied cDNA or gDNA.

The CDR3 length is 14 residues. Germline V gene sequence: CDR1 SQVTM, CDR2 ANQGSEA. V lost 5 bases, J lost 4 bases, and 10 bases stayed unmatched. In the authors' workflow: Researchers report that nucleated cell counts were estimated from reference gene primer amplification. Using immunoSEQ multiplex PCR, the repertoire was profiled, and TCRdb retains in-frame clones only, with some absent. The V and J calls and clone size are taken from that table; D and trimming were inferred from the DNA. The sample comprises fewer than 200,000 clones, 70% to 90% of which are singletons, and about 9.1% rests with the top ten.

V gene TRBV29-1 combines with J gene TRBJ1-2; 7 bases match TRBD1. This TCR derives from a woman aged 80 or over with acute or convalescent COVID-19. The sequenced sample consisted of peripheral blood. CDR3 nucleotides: TGCAGCGTTAAAAAGGGGGACAGTCCCTATGGCTACACCTTC. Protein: CSVKKGDSPYGYTF.